This TCR beta chain stems from a study of regulatory T cells in long-lasting Graves disease. Whole-study findings and limits: Persistent patients had more shared public clonotypes (under 3,000) than new patients (about 920). Patients with persistent disease showed a bias toward TRBV28, TRBJ1-2 and TRBJ2-5.

This CDR3 has 13 residues. Germline V gene data show CDR1 as SGHVS and CDR2 as FQNEAQ. Trimming left V 11 bases short and J 5 bases short, with 18 bases between. Time point specified: newly diagnosed GD, antithyroid drugs for less than 3 months. From RNA extracted from PBMCs, the TCR library was made. The diagnosis of Graves' disease used American Thyroid Association guidelines. Each of the patients was recruited from an endocrinology department situated in Xi'an, China. TCR beta libraries were built with iRepertoire HTBI primers and Arm-PCR of CDR3 regions. TCRdb passed the multiplex PCR reads through MiXCR, listing each CDR3 protein once. The sample lists about 420,000 distinct CDR3 sequences; around 15% were seen once. On this clonotype itself: What it recognizes is unknown.

These same records also appear under a second study, on T cells in Graves' hyperthyroidism and ophthalmopathy.

This chain connects TRBV7-8 to TRBJ2-5, with D possibly matching TRBD1 (6 bases). This sample comprised peripheral blood mononuclear cells (PBMCs), obtained at new diagnosis, from a patient treated with antithyroid drugs. This clonotype was obtained from a woman between 18 and 30 years old with Graves disease. CDR3 nucleotide sequence: TGTGCCGGGGGTACAGGGAGTGCGGAGACCCAGTACTTC. Amino acid sequence: CAGGTGSAETQYF.